These T cell receptor beta chains were read from a single sample in a study of molecular identifiers for immune sequencing clone quantification. From the PCR reads, TCRdb called clonotypes with MiXCR, one entry per CDR3 protein. The table includes approximately 550,000 distinct CDR3 sequences, 25% detected once. Sequencing used naive CD8+ T cells from blood, with Jurkat cell RNA spiked in. The receptors stem from a human donor in good health. Some libraries in this study had Jurkat cell RNA spiked in. Each CDR3 is given with its conserved first and last residue. A D gene is named only where the DNA matches it firmly. The size field is filled for only some rows; it gives once, few, many or a size class.

V	D	J	size	CDR3	DNA
TRBV7-9	-	TRBJ2-2	many	CASSPDNTGELFF	TGTGCCAGCAGCCCAGATAACACCGGGGAGCTGTTTTTT
TRBV21-1	-	TRBJ2-2	-	CASSKTGQGSTGELFF	TGTGCCAGCAGCAAGACCGGACAGGGGAGCACCGGGGAGCTGTTTTTT
TRBV28	-	TRBJ2-6	many	CASSPPYRDGSYSGANVLTF	TGTGCCAGCAGTCCCCCTTATAGGGACGGAAGCTACTCTGGGGCCAACGTCCTGACTTTC
TRBV3-1	-	TRBJ1-3	few	CASSQDSTEPLTGNTIYF	TGTGCCAGCAGCCAAGATTCTACGGAACCCCTGACTGGAAACACCATATATTTT
TRBV18	TRBD1	TRBJ2-5	-	CASSPRQGSAETQYF	TGTGCCAGCTCACCACGACAGGGGTCCGCGGAGACCCAGTACTTC
TRBV27	-	TRBJ2-5	many	CASSRPGLEETQYF	TGTGCCAGTTCTAGGCCTGGTCTCGAAGAGACCCAGTACTTC
TRBV28	-	TRBJ1-5	many	CASSLEWNQPQHF	TGTGCCAGCAGCCTAGAGTGGAATCAGCCCCAGCATTTT
TRBV20-1	-	TRBJ2-1	-	CSAQLGAFQFF	TGCAGTGCGCAGTTGGGGGCTTTTCAGTTCTTC
TRBV4-3	-	TRBJ2-3	many	CASSQGSGYLTDTQYF	TGCGCCAGCAGCCAAGGTTCAGGGTATTTGACAGATACGCAGTATTTT
TRBV12-3/TRBV12-4	TRBD1	TRBJ1-2	few	CASSSTGQGYNYGYTF	TGTGCCAGCAGTTCGACGGGACAGGGTTACAACTATGGCTACACCTTC
TRBV15	-	TRBJ2-7	once	CATSSAGQSSSYERYF	TGTGCCACCAGCAGTGCAGGACAGAGCAGCTCCTACGAGCGGTACTTC
TRBV25-1	-	TRBJ2-7	many	CASSELKGSIHEQYF	TGTGCCAGCAGTGAATTAAAGGGGTCCATCCACGAGCAGTACTTC
TRBV6-5	-	TRBJ2-7	-	CASRLSPPSYKQYF	TGTGCCAGCCGCCTTTCACCCCCCTCCTACAAGCAGTACTTC
TRBV5-6	-	TRBJ2-3	many	CASSLDLPSGSTDTQYF	TGTGCCAGCAGCTTGGACCTCCCCAGCGGCAGCACAGATACGCAGTATTTT
TRBV30	-	TRBJ1-5	-	CAWRLDPVGNQPQHF	TGTGCCTGGAGGTTGGACCCTGTAGGCAATCAGCCCCAGCATTTT
TRBV7-2	-	TRBJ2-1	-	CASSASQYYYNEQFF	TGTGCCAGCAGCGCAAGTCAATATTACTACAATGAGCAGTTCTTC
TRBV30	TRBD1	TRBJ1-2	few	CAWSPETGIGFSVGYTF	TGTGCCTGGAGCCCCGAGACAGGGATAGGGTTCAGTGTTGGCTACACCTTC
TRBV19	TRBD1	TRBJ1-5	many	CASSIGQGGNQPQHF	TGTGCCAGCAGCATCGGACAGGGGGGCAATCAGCCCCAGCATTTT
TRBV2	TRBD1	TRBJ1-4	few	CASLSEPGQDSEKLFF	TGTGCCAGCCTCTCCGAGCCGGGACAGGACAGTGAAAAACTGTTTTTT
TRBV4-3	TRBD1	TRBJ1-6	-	CASSQEGQGNSPLHF	TGCGCCAGCAGCCAGGAGGGACAGGGAAATTCACCCCTCCACTTT
TRBV4-1	-	TRBJ1-5	few	CASSQETVILNQPQHF	TGCGCCAGCAGCCAAGAAACAGTTATACTCAATCAGCCCCAGCATTTT
TRBV2	-	TRBJ1-4	few	CASSERREGLGTNEKLFF	TGTGCCAGCAGTGAACGGCGGGAGGGTCTAGGGACTAATGAAAAACTGTTTTTT
TRBV7-9	TRBD2	TRBJ2-3	-	CANQAGTNTDTQYF	TGTGCCAATCAGGCAGGGACTAACACAGATACGCAGTATTTT
TRBV7-6	TRBD1	TRBJ1-4	few	CASSLAFGQENEKLFF	TGTGCCAGCAGCTTAGCGTTTGGACAGGAAAATGAAAAACTGTTTTTT
TRBV6-5	-	TRBJ2-3	-	CASRRDPLVTDTQYF	TGTGCCAGCCGGAGGGACCCCTTAGTAACAGATACGCAGTATTTT
TRBV3-1	-	TRBJ1-2	-	CASSTPRQGHNYGYTF	TGTGCCAGCAGCACCCCAAGGCAGGGGCACAACTATGGCTACACCTTC
TRBV2	-	TRBJ1-1	few	CASRGEIMNTEAFF	TGTGCCAGCAGGGGGGAGATTATGAACACTGAAGCTTTCTTT
TRBV7-9	-	TRBJ2-3	many	CASSWESSTDTQYF	TGTGCCAGCAGCTGGGAGTCTAGCACAGATACGCAGTATTTT
TRBV29-1	TRBD2	TRBJ2-2	few	CSVERLAGSPGELFF	TGCAGCGTTGAAAGGCTAGCGGGGAGTCCCGGGGAGCTGTTTTTT
TRBV28	-	TRBJ2-1	many	CASSSLTGVYNEQFF	TGTGCCAGCAGTTCTCTTACCGGGGTCTACAATGAGCAGTTCTTC
TRBV5-6	TRBD1	TRBJ2-7	many	CASSFPSRTGEYEQYF	TGTGCCAGCAGTTTCCCGTCCCGGACAGGGGAATACGAGCAGTACTTC
TRBV25-1	-	TRBJ2-1	few	CASGEGNEQFF	TGTGCCAGCGGCGAGGGTAATGAGCAGTTCTTC
TRBV21-1	-	TRBJ2-3	-	CASSISGQGACTDTQYF	TGTGCCAGCAGCATATCAGGACAGGGGGCATGTACAGATACGCAGTATTTT